Listed below are T cell receptor beta chains from one sample, sequenced in a study of blood T cell repertoires in COVID-19. Measured with immunoSEQ multiplex PCR; TCRdb has only the in-frame clones, and not every one. There are 300,000 to 400,000 clones in the sample; about 93% occur only once, and roughly 3.4% lies in the top ten. Sequenced material: peripheral blood. These TCRs come from a woman between 18 and 29 years old who had recovered from COVID-19. CDR3s include the opening cysteine and the closing phenylalanine or tryptophan. Each record gives: CDR3 length, V gene, clone size, J gene, D gene, CDR3 DNA, CDR3 protein. D genes are given only for firm matches. The size field is filled for only some rows; it gives once, few, many or a size class.

len: 12; v_gene: TRBV30; abundance: .; j_gene: TRBJ1-2; d_gene: .; CDR3nt: TGTGCCTGGAGTGTATCCGGTTATGGCTACACCTTC; CDR3aa: CAWSVSGYGYTF
len: 15; v_gene: TRBV27; abundance: .; j_gene: TRBJ2-1; d_gene: TRBD2; CDR3nt: TGTGCCAGCAGTCCACCGGCGGCGGGGGTCCATGAGCAGTTCTTC; CDR3aa: CASSPPAAGVHEQFF
len: 15; v_gene: TRBV10-3; abundance: .; j_gene: TRBJ1-1; d_gene: .; CDR3nt: TGTGCCATCAGTGAGTCGAGACAAAAAAACACTGAAGCTTTCTTT; CDR3aa: CAISESRQKNTEAFF
len: 15; v_gene: TRBV10-3; abundance: .; j_gene: TRBJ2-3; d_gene: TRBD2; CDR3nt: TGTGCCATTACCGGGACTAGCGGGAGCACAGATACGCAGTATTTT; CDR3aa: CAITGTSGSTDTQYF
len: 18; v_gene: TRBV11-3; abundance: .; j_gene: TRBJ1-6; d_gene: .; CDR3nt: TGTGCCAGCAGCTCAGAATGGGGCCAGGGGCTCAATAATTCACCCCTCCACTTT; CDR3aa: CASSSEWGQGLNNSPLHF
len: 16; v_gene: TRBV7-2; abundance: once; j_gene: TRBJ2-1; d_gene: TRBD2; CDR3nt: TGTGCCAGCAGCGAACAACCGGGACTAAGACACAATGAGCAGTTCTTC; CDR3aa: CASSEQPGLRHNEQFF
len: 13; v_gene: TRBV15; abundance: once; j_gene: TRBJ1-1; d_gene: .; CDR3nt: TGTGCCACCAGCGGGCGGAGGGGCACTGAAGCTTTCTTT; CDR3aa: CATSGRRGTEAFF
len: 20; v_gene: TRBV5-5; abundance: .; j_gene: TRBJ1-1; d_gene: TRBD1; CDR3nt: TGTGCCAGCAGCTTGGCCCCTTTAGGGACAGGGGGCTTTAGGGACACTGAAGCTTTCTTT; CDR3aa: CASSLAPLGTGGFRDTEAFF
len: 16; v_gene: TRBV7-2; abundance: few; j_gene: TRBJ1-2; d_gene: .; CDR3nt: TGTGCCAGCACCTCTGGGGGGGCCCGGCGGGGCTATGGCTACACCTTC; CDR3aa: CASTSGGARRGYGYTF
len: 19; v_gene: TRBV7-2; abundance: once; j_gene: TRBJ2-1; d_gene: TRBD1; CDR3nt: TGTGCCAGCAGCCCCCGTATCGGGACCGGGACAGGGGGCTACAATGAGCAGTTCTTC; CDR3aa: CASSPRIGTGTGGYNEQFF
len: 14; v_gene: TRBV2; abundance: .; j_gene: TRBJ1-1; d_gene: TRBD1; CDR3nt: TGTGCCAGCAGTGTAGTCGTAGGGGGCCCCAGTGCTTTCTTT; CDR3aa: CASSVVVGGPSAFF